This T cell receptor beta chain came from a study of T cell responses to AZD1222 COVID-19 vaccine. Whole-study results and caveats: Spike-specific TCR repertoires showed rising breadth and depth after two AZD1222 doses.

Concerning this clone: Its antigen remains unknown.

With V trimmed by 3 bases and J by 6 bases, 0 bases remained unmatched. Germline lookup yields CDR1 MRHNA and CDR2 SNTAGT. The length of the CDR3 is 14 residues. The table came from immunoSEQ multiplex PCR; TCRdb's copy has only in-frame clones and leaves some out. The sample lists more than 75,000 clones, roughly 85% occurring once. The sequences come from peripheral blood, collected 28 days after the second AZD1222 dose. This chain joins TRBV6-4 and TRBJ2-4; 12 nucleotides align to TRBD2. The receptor comes from an adult who received the AZD1222 COVID-19 vaccine. The CDR3: CASSELAGGNIQYF. The CDR3, as DNA: TGTGCCAGCAGTGAACTAGCGGGAGGAAACATTCAGTACTTC.